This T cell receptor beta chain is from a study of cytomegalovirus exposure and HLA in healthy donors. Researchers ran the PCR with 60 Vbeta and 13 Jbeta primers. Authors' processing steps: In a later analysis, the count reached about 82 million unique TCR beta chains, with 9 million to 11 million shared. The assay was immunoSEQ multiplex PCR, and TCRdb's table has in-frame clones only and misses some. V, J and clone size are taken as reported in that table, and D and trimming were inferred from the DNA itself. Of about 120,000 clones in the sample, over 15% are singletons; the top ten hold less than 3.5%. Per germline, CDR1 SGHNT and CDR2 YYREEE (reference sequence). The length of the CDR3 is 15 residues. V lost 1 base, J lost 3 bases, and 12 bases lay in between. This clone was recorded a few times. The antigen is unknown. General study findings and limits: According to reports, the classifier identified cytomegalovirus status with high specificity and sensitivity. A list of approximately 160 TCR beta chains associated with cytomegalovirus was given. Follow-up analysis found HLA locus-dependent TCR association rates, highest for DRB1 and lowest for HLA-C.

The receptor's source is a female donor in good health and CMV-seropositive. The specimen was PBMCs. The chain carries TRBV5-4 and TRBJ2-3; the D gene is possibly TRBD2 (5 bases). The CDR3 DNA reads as TGTGCCAGCAGCTTGTCAGCGGCCGAAACAGATACGCAGTATTTT. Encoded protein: CASSLSAAETDTQYF.